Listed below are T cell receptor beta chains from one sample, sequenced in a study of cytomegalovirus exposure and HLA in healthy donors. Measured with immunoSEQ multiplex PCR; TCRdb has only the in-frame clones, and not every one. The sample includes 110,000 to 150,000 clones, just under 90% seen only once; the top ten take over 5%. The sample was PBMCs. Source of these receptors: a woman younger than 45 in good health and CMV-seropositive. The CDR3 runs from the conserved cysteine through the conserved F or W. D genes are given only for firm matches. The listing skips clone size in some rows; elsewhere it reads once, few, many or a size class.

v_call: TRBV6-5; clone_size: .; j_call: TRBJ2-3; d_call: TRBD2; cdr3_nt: TGTGCCAGCGCGGGGGTTAGCACAGATACGCAGTATTTT; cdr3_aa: CASAGVSTDTQYF
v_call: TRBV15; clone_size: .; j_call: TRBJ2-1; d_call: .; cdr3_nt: TGTGCCACCAGCAGAGATTGGGACTCCCCCAATGAGCAGTTCTTC; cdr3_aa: CATSRDWDSPNEQFF
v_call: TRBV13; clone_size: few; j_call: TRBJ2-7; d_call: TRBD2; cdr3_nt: TGTGCCAGCAGCACCGGACTAGGCTACGAGCAGTACTTC; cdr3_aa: CASSTGLGYEQYF
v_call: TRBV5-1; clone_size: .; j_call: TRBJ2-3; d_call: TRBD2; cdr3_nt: TGCGCCAGCAGCAGTCTAGCGGGGAACACAGATACGCAGTATTTT; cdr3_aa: CASSSLAGNTDTQYF
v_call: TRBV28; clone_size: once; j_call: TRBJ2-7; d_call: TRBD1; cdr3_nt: TGTGCCAGCACCCCTGTGGGACAGGGAGACTCCTACGAGCAGTACTTC; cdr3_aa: CASTPVGQGDSYEQYF
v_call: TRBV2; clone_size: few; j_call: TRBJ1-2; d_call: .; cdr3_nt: TGTGCCAGCAGTGATCAGGGATGGCAAGGTAAAGGCTACACCTTC; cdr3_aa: CASSDQGWQGKGYTF
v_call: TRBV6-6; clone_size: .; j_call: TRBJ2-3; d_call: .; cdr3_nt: TGTGCCAGCAGAGAGGCTTACGGCACAGATACGCAGTATTTT; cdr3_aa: CASREAYGTDTQYF
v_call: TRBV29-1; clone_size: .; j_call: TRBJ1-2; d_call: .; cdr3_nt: TGCAGCGTTTTAGACAGTCTTCGGTATGGCTACACCTTC; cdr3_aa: CSVLDSLRYGYTF
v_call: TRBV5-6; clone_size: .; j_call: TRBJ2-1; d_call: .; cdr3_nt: TGTGCCAGCAGCTTAGGGCGGGATATGAATGAGCAGTTCTTC; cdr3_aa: CASSLGRDMNEQFF
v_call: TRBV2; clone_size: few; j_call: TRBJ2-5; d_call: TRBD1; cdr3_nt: TGTGCCAGCACCCCCCCTGGGACAGGGGGAGAGACCCAGTACTTC; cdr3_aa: CASTPPGTGGETQYF
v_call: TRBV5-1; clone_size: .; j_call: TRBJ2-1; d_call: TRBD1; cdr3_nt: TGCGCCAGCAGCCCAGGGACAGGCGTGGGGGATGAGCAGTTCTTC; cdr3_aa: CASSPGTGVGDEQFF
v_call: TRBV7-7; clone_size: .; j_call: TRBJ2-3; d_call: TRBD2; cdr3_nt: TGTGCCAGCAGCTTTAGCGGGGATGTCACAGATACGCAGTATTTT; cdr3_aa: CASSFSGDVTDTQYF
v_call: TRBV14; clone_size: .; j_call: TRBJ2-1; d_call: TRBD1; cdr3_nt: TGTGCCACTGGAGGGACAGGGTTCGGTGAGCAGTTCTTC; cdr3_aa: CATGGTGFGEQFF
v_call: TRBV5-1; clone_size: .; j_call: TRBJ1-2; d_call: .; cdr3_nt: TGCGCCAGCAGCCCCATCAGCAGACAGCCGGTATATGGCTACACCTTC; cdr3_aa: CASSPISRQPVYGYTF
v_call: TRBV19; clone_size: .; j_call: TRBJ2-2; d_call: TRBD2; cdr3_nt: TGTGCCAGTAGTGTGCGCTCCGGGACTAGCGGGCACAACACCGGGGAGCTGTTTTTT; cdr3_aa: CASSVRSGTSGHNTGELFF
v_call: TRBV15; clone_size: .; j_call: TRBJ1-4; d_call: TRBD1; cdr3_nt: TGTGCCACCAGCCACCCCGTCCCGGGACAGGGTCGGGAAAAACTGTTTTTT; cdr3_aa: CATSHPVPGQGREKLFF
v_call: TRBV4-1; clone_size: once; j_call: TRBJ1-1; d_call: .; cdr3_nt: TGCGCCAGCAGCCAAGATATACAGAACACTGAAGCTTTCTTT; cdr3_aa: CASSQDIQNTEAFF
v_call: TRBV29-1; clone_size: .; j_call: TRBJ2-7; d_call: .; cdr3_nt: TGCAGCGTTGAAGAGGTAGGGGTGAACTACGAGCAGTACTTC; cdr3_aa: CSVEEVGVNYEQYF
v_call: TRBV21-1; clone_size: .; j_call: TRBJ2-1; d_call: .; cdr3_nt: TGTGCCAGCAGCGGAAGCCCTACAGGCCATGAGCAGTTCTTC; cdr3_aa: CASSGSPTGHEQFF
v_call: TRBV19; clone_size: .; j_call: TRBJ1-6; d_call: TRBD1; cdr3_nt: TGTGCCAGTAGTCCGGTTGACAGGGCGGATTCACCCCTCCACTTT; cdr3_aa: CASSPVDRADSPLHF
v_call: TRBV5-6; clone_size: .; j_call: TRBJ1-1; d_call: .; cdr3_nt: TGTGCCAGCAGCTTAAAGGGCACCCGGGAGGCTTTCTTT; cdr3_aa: CASSLKGTREAFF
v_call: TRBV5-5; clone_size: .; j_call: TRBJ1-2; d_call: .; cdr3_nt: TGTGCCAGCAGCCTGCAGGACAGCTATGGCTACACCTTC; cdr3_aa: CASSLQDSYGYTF
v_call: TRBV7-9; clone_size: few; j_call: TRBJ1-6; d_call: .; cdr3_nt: TGTGCCAGCAGCTTACCGGTGAATTCACCCCTCCACTTT; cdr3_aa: CASSLPVNSPLHF
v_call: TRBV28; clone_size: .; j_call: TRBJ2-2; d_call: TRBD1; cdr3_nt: TGTGCCAGCAGACGCACCGGGACAGGGAACACCGGGGAGCTGTTTTTT; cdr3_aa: CASRRTGTGNTGELFF
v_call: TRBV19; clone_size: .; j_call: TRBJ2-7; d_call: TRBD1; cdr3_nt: TGTGCCAGTAGTATAGCGGGACAGCGCCTCTACGAGCAGTACTTC; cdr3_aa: CASSIAGQRLYEQYF
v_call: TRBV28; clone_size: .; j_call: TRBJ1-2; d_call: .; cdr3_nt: TGTGCCAGCAGTTTACCGGGACTTACTAACTATGGCTACACCTTC; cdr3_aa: CASSLPGLTNYGYTF
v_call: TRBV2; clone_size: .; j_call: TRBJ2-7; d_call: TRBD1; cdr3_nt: TGTGCCAGCAGGAGCTGGACAGGGGCCTACGAGGAGTACTTC; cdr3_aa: CASRSWTGAYEEYF
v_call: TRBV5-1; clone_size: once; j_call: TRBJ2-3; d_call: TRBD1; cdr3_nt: TGCGCCAGCAGCGTCGGGACAGGGGGCACAGATACGCAGTATTTT; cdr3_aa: CASSVGTGGTDTQYF
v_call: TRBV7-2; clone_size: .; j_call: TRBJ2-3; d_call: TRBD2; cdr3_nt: TGTGCCAGCAGCTTAGCGCTCGGGTTAGCGGGAGGGCCAGATACGCAGTATTTT; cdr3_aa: CASSLALGLAGGPDTQYF
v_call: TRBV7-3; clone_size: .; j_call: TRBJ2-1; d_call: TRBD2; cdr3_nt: TGTGCCAGCAGCTTACTAGCGGGGGCCTACAATGAGCAGTTCTTC; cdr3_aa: CASSLLAGAYNEQFF
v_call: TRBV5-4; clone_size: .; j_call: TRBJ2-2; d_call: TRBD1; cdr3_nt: TGTGCCAGCAGCTTGGGACACAGGGGGAAGACCGGGGAGCTGTTTTTT; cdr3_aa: CASSLGHRGKTGELFF
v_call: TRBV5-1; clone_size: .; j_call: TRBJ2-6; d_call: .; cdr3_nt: TGCGCCAGCAGAAGTCGAGGCTCTGGGGCCAACGTCCTGACTTTC; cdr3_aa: CASRSRGSGANVLTF
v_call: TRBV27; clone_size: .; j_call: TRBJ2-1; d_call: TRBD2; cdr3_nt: TGTGCCAGCAAAGCGGGGGGCTCCTACAATGAGCAGTTCTTC; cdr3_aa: CASKAGGSYNEQFF
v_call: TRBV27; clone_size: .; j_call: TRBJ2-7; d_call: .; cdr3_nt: TGTGCCAGCAGGTCAGGCTACGAGCAGTACTTC; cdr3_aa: CASRSGYEQYF
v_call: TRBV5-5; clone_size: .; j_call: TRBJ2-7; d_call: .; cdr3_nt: TGTGCCAGCAGCTTGGTACACCCTGGTTCCTACGAGCAGTACTTC; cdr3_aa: CASSLVHPGSYEQYF
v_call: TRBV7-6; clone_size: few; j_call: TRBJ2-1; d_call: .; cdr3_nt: TGTGCCAGCAGCCCCCGGCGGGATCTTAGATACAATGAGCAGTTCTTC; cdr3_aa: CASSPRRDLRYNEQFF
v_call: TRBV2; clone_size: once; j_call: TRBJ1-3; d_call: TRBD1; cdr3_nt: TGTGCCAGCAGTGAAGTGGGACAGTCTGGAAACACCATATATTTT; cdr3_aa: CASSEVGQSGNTIYF
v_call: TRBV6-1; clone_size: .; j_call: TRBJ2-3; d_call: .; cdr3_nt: TGTGCCAGCAGCCGGGTCGCGGGTCACAAGGATACGCAGTATTTT; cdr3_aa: CASSRVAGHKDTQYF
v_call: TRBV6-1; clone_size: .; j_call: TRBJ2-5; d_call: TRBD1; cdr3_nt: TGTGCCAGCAGTGAACCGAACAGCCGGGACAGGGGGCAGGAGACCCAGTACTTC; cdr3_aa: CASSEPNSRDRGQETQYF
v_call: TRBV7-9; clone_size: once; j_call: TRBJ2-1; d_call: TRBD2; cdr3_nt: TGTGCCAGCAGCTTACTTGATCGCTGGGTGCGGGAGACCCTATATGAGCAGTTCTTC; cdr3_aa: CASSLLDRWVRETLYEQFF
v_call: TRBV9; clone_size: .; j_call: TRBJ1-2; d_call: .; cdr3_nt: TGTGCCAGCAGCGTAGGGAGGGAGCGCTACACCTTC; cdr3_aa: CASSVGRERYTF
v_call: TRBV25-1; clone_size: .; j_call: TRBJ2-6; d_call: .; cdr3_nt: TGTGCCAGCAGGGACAACTCTGGGGCCAACGTCCTGACTTTC; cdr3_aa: CASRDNSGANVLTF
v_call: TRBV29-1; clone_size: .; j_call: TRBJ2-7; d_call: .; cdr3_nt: TGCAGCGTTTCTACTACGAGCCCCCGGGAGCAGTACTTC; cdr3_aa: CSVSTTSPREQYF
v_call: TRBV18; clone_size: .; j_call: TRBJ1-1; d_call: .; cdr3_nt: TGTGCCAGCTCAGACACAGGGAGCCGTGTTGAAGCTTTCTTT; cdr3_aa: CASSDTGSRVEAFF
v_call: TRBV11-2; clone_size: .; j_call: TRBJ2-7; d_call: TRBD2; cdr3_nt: TGTGCCAGCAGCGGGATTGGGACTAGCGGCTCCTACGAGCAGTACTTC; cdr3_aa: CASSGIGTSGSYEQYF
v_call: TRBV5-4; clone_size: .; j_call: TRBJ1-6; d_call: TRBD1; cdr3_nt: TGTGCCAGCAGACTACTAGGGACAGGCTATAATTCACCCCTCCACTTT; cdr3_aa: CASRLLGTGYNSPLHF
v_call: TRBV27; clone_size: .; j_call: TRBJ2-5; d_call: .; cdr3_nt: TGTGCCAGCAGTCCCTACCCCCCGCGACTGATTAAAGAGACCCAGTACTTC; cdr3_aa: CASSPYPPRLIKETQYF
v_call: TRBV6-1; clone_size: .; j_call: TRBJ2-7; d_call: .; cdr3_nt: TGTGCCAGCAGTGAAGGTGGGCAGGGGTACTACGAGCAGTACTTC; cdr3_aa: CASSEGGQGYYEQYF
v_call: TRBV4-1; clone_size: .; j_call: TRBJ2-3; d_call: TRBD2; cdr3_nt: TGCGCCAGCAGCCAAGTTATTAGCGGGGTCCTTACAGATACGCAGTATTTT; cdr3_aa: CASSQVISGVLTDTQYF
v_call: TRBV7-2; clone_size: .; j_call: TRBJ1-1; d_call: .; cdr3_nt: TGTGCCAGCAGCACCCAGGGGACGAACACTGAAGCTTTCTTT; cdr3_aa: CASSTQGTNTEAFF
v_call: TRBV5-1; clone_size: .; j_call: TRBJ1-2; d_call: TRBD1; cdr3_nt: TGCGCCAGCAGCTTGGCCGGGTCAGGGGGCGACTATGGCTACACCTTC; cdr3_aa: CASSLAGSGGDYGYTF